This TCR beta chain was recorded in a study of blood T cell repertoires in COVID-19. Looking at the study overall: COVID-19 samples from acute and convalescent phases originated in the United States, Italy and Spain. PBMCs, B-cell-depleted T cells, or T cells were the source of the cDNA or gDNA that made up the material.

Per the original methods: From reference gene primer amplification, estimates of nucleated cell counts were derived. Data came from immunoSEQ multiplex PCR; TCRdb stores just in-frame clones and leaves some out. Clone size and the V and J calls come from that table; the DNA yielded D and trimming. The sample carries approximately 240,000 clones, 83% recorded once. Seattle researchers signed up patients amid active infection and tracked them longitudinally. CDR3 size: 15 residues. Germline values: CDR1 SGHNT, CDR2 YYREEE (reference sequence). V was pared by 0 bases and J by 7 bases, with 3 bases of the junction left unmatched.

Input material: peripheral blood. This TCR came from a woman aged 25 to 39 with COVID-19, enrolled during active disease. This chain connects TRBV5-4 to TRBJ2-1, with 11 nucleotides matching TRBD2. The CDR3 bases are TGTGCCAGCAGCTTGGGGACTAGCGGGTCTAATGAGCAGTTCTTC. This encodes CASSLGTSGSNEQFF.